A single TCR beta chain is shown here with its context. As yet, its antigen is unknown. Germline V lookup: CDR1 LGHNA, CDR2 YSLEER. This CDR3 has 15 amino acids. Trimming took 4 bases from V and 2 from J, leaving 9 bases between them. Through a sample-barcoded 5' primer and a J-beta primer mix, a second PCR was run for 7 to 11 cycles. TCRdb redid the calling of the 5' RACE reads with MiXCR, one entry per CDR3 protein. Among fewer than 900,000 distinct CDR3 sequences listed, around 46% were seen once. The authors drew about 9.5 milliliters of peripheral blood from each donor. The data are from a study of blood T cells in healthy people across ages. Findings and limits, study-wide: Diversity was higher, and naive CD4+ cells more numerous, in long-lived donors than in aged donors.

The clonotype originates from a woman between 55 and 75 years old in good health. Sequencing used blood. The chain combines TRBV4-3 with TRBJ2-6; D may match TRBD1 or TRBD2 (5 bases each). Written as DNA, the CDR3 is TGCGCCAGCAGCCGGGACGGTACTGGGGCCAACGTCCTGACTTTC. This codes for CASSRDGTGANVLTF.